The 5 T cell receptor beta chains in this list originate from one sample, sequenced in a study of blood T cells in healthy people across ages. Together with a sample-barcoded 5' primer, a J-beta primer mix was included in a second PCR lasting roughly 6 to 12 cycles. MiXCR, run by TCRdb on the 5' RACE reads, gives a single entry per CDR3 protein. The sample contains some 800,000 distinct CDR3 sequences, 25% of which appear only once. In addition, the sample was reused for a study of T cells of mothers and their children.

The sample was blood. Source of these receptors: a boy aged 5-17 years in good health.

This chain connects TRBV7-2 to TRBJ2-7; tentatively, D is TRBD1 or TRBD2 (7 bases each). Germline V gene data show CDR1 as SGHTA and CDR2 as FQGNSA. This CDR3 region has 14 residues. V dropped 0 bases and J dropped 6 bases, with 12 bases sitting between them. CDR3: CASSLAGRGGEQYF. The CDR3 DNA reads TGTGCCAGCAGCTTAGCAGGCAGGGGGGGCGAGCAGTACTTC.

The sample holds a few counts of this clonotype. The chain links TRBV2 to TRBJ1-5, with 7 bases fitting TRBD1. Trimming cost V 8 bases and J 5 bases; bases outside gene matches: 9. The CDR3 length is 14 residues. Per the germline V gene, CDR1 is SNHLY and CDR2 is FYNNEI. The CDR3 is CASDEGGQDQPQHF. CDR3 bases: TGTGCCAGCGATGAAGGGGGCCAAGATCAGCCCCAGCATTTT.

The chain links TRBV4-3 to TRBJ2-5; tentative D call: TRBD2 (5 bases). Germline V gives CDR1 LGHNA, CDR2 YSLEER. The CDR3 contains 15 residues. Trimming took 1 base from V and 5 from J, leaving 14 bases between them. The CDR3 spells CASSQAVRAWETQYF. The CDR3 DNA is TGCGCCAGCAGCCAAGCTGTGAGGGCCTGGGAGACCCAGTACTTC.

This clonotype was seen just once. The chain uses TRBV12-3 or TRBV12-4 and TRBJ1-2; D is undetermined. The V and J ends lost 5 bases and 5 bases respectively, with 12 bases between them. The CDR3 sequence is 13 residues long. The CDR3 protein is CASSGQLVYGYTF. DNA of the CDR3: TGTGCCAGCAGTGGGCAATTGGTTTATGGCTACACCTTC.

This clonotype was seen only a few times. V and J are TRBV20-1 and TRBJ1-6, with a tentative D call TRBD1 (6 bases). The V gene's germline CDR1 is DFQATT and CDR2 SNEGSKA (reference sequence). V lost 5 bases and J 9 bases, leaving 17 bases between the germline ends. The CDR3 is made up of 14 amino acids. The chain's CDR3 is CSAARGEVSSPLHF. The CDR3 region has the DNA TGCAGTGCTGCCAGGGGTGAAGTGAGTTCACCCCTCCACTTT.